Each of the 32 T cell receptor beta chains below was sequenced from the same sample in a study of blood T cell repertoires in COVID-19. The assay was immunoSEQ multiplex PCR, and TCRdb's table has in-frame clones only and misses some. Of roughly 41,000 clones listed, roughly 85% are singletons. Source material: peripheral blood. The source of these receptors is a human donor in a cohort sampled during active COVID-19. The donor label of this sample is uncertain.

The V and J genes are TRBV7-3 and TRBJ2-1; no reliable D call. Trimming took off 0 bases at V and 7 bases at J, with 10 bases between the two ends. Germline V CDR1 and CDR2: SGHTA, FQGTGA. This CDR3 contains 14 residues. The CDR3 DNA sequence: TGTGCCAGCAGCTTAACGGGCGTACAGAATGAGCAGTTCTTC. Protein sequence: CASSLTGVQNEQFF. The full variable domain, its missing parts supplied by reference TRBV7-3 and TRBJ2-1, is GAGVSQTPSNKVTEKGKYVELRCDPISGHTALYWYRQSLGQGPEFLIYFQGTGAADDSGLPNDRFFAVRPEGSVSTLKIQRTERGDSAVYLCASSLTGVQNEQFFGPGTRLTVL.

V usage is TRBV28 and J usage is TRBJ2-7; possible D gene TRBD2, 5 bases. Germline CDR1 is MDHEN and CDR2 is SYDVKM. With 4 bases removed from V and 3 bases from J, the gap between germline ends came to 16 bases. The CDR3 has 15 amino acids. CDR3 nucleotides: TGTGCCAGCAGTTCAGGATCCAGAGGGAACTACGAGCAGTACTTC. Encoded protein: CASSSGSRGNYEQYF.

The count of this clone is one. The chain joins TRBV7-8 to TRBJ1-2, with 7 bases aligning to TRBD1. V dropped 4 bases and J dropped 6; count of bases not matched to a gene: 8. Looked up from germline, CDR1 is SGHVS and CDR2 is FQNEAQ. The CDR3 sequence is 14 residues long. This CDR3 reads CASSSGGLIDGYTF. As DNA, the CDR3 is TGTGCCAGCAGCTCAGGGGGGCTCATAGATGGCTACACCTTC.

The chain links TRBV9 to TRBJ2-2; D not resolved. Germline assignment: CDR1 SGDLS and CDR2 YYNGEE. Trimming removed 3 bases from V and 6 bases from J, with 9 bases in between. The CDR3 has 13 residues. CDR3 sequence: CASSGLAAGELFF. The CDR3, as DNA: TGTGCCAGCAGCGGGTTAGCTGCCGGGGAGCTGTTTTTT.

The V gene is TRBV28, the J gene TRBJ1-2; possibly TRBD1 for D (5 bases). This CDR3 is 13 amino acids long. Trimming shortened V by 3 bases and J by 3 bases, and 8 bases separated the two germline ends. Germline V gene data show CDR1 as MDHEN and CDR2 as SYDVKM. This chain's CDR3 is CASSFTGDYGYTF. The CDR3 bases are TGTGCCAGCAGTTTCACGGGGGACTATGGCTACACCTTC.

The V and J genes are TRBV4-3 and TRBJ2-2; 7 nucleotides line up with TRBD2. The CDR3 loop spans 16 amino acids. With V trimmed by 5 bases and J by 3 bases, 9 bases remained unmatched. CDR1 is LGHNA, CDR2 YSLEER, per germline. CDR3 sequence (DNA): TGCGCCAGCAGCTCACTGGGGGGGTTGGACACCGGGGAGCTGTTTTTT. It is translated as CASSSLGGLDTGELFF.

The V and J genes are TRBV4-3 and TRBJ1-2; D may be TRBD1 (5 bases). Trimming shortened V by 1 base and J by 3 bases, and 18 bases separated the two germline ends. The CDR3 runs 17 residues. From germline, CDR1 is LGHNA and CDR2 YSLEER. The CDR3, as DNA: TGCGCCAGCAGCCAAGCTACGACCTCAGGGCCTTACTATGGCTACACCTTC. Protein sequence: CASSQATTSGPYYGYTF.

The chain is built from TRBV6-1 and TRBJ2-6; 8 bases are shared with TRBD1. The CDR3 runs 18 residues. Trimming cost V 1 base and J 0 bases; bases outside gene matches: 5. The V gene's germline CDR1 is MNHNS and CDR2 SASEGT. CDR3: CASSEVDRVGSGANVLTF. The CDR3 coding sequence is TGTGCCAGCAGTGAAGTGGACAGGGTGGGCTCTGGGGCCAACGTCCTGACTTTC.

The gene calls are TRBV3-1 (or the pseudogene TRBV3-2) and TRBJ1-6; 8 nucleotides align to TRBD1. This CDR3 contains 14 residues. Germline CDR1 LGHDT, CDR2 YNNKEL (reference sequence). V shed 4 bases, J shed 9 bases, and the junction held 5 bases outside the gene matches. The CDR3, as DNA: TGTGCCAGCAGCCCAGGGGGCGCGAGTTCACCCCTCCACTTT. Its translation: CASSPGGASSPLHF.

This sequence joins TRBV6-5 and TRBJ2-3; D perhaps matches TRBD2 (6 bases). Between the trimmed V and J ends, which lost 2 bases and 6 bases, there was a span of 15 bases. This CDR3 is built from 15 residues. Germline loops: CDR1 MNHEY, CDR2 SVGAGI. The CDR3 loop is CASSYNGRGQDTQYF. The CDR3 DNA is TGTGCCAGCAGTTACAATGGGCGGGGCCAGGATACGCAGTATTTT.

The chain joins TRBV19 to TRBJ2-7, with D unclear. Germline V gene data show CDR1 as LNHDA and CDR2 as SQIVND (reference sequence). The length of the CDR3 is 11 residues. V was pared by 3 bases and J by 6 bases, with 6 bases between. The CDR3 coding sequence is TGTGCCAGTAGTATCCGGAGCGAGCAGTACTTC. Protein sequence: CASSIRSEQYF.

The V and J genes are TRBV7-9 and TRBJ1-1, with a tentative D call TRBD1 (6 bases). Germline assignment: CDR1 SEHNR and CDR2 FQNEAQ (reference sequence). The CDR3 is 13 amino acids. V lost 5 bases and J 7 bases, leaving 14 bases between the germline ends. CDR3 coding DNA: TGTGCCAGCAGCGGGAGGGGGGCGAGTGAAGCTTTCTTT. Protein product: CASSGRGASEAFF.

The chain combines TRBV2 with TRBJ2-6; D is undetermined. Germline V gives CDR1 SNHLY, CDR2 FYNNEI. The CDR3 length is 16 residues. V was shortened by 3 bases and J by 1 base, with 10 bases between the two germline ends. This chain's CDR3 is CASSDPGRSGANVLTF. The CDR3 region has the DNA TGTGCCAGCAGTGACCCAGGAAGGTCTGGGGCCAACGTCCTGACTTTC.

This chain connects TRBV4-3 to TRBJ1-2; 9 bases map to TRBD1. The CDR3 consists of 14 residues. With 1 base clipped from V and 8 bases from J, the junction kept 5 bases outside the gene matches. Germline V gene lookup returns CDR1 LGHNA and CDR2 YSLEER. The CDR3 region is CASSQAGQGGGYTF. As DNA, the CDR3 is TGCGCCAGCAGCCAAGCGGGACAGGGAGGCGGCTACACCTTC.

The V and J genes are TRBV6-5 and TRBJ2-7; 10 positions match TRBD2. Per the germline V gene, CDR1 is MNHEY and CDR2 is SVGAGI. The CDR3 is made up of 15 amino acids. Trimming at V came to 3 bases and at J to 2 bases, leaving 4 bases not matched to a gene. In DNA, the CDR3 is TGTGCCAGCAGTTATACTAGCGGGGCGACCTACGAGCAGTACTTC. Protein: CASSYTSGATYEQYF.

The V gene is TRBV29-1, the J gene TRBJ2-5, with D possibly matching TRBD1 (5 bases). The CDR3 sequence is 12 residues long. CDR1 is SQVTM and CDR2 is ANQGSEA in the germline V gene. The V end was cut by 3 bases, the J end by 4 bases, with 9 bases between. The CDR3 is CSVDLGPETQYF. CDR3 nucleotide sequence: TGCAGCGTTGACTTGGGGCCAGAGACCCAGTACTTC.

This chain links TRBV11-2 with TRBJ2-1; the match to TRBD2 covers 8 bases. This CDR3 contains 16 residues. V trimming: 2 bases; J trimming: 3 bases; junction bases outside the gene matches: 6. Germline CDR1 SGHAT, CDR2 FQNNGV. The CDR3: CASSLQSSGYYNEQFF. The CDR3, as DNA: TGTGCCAGCAGCTTACAGTCTAGCGGGTACTACAATGAGCAGTTCTTC.

This chain connects TRBV5-5 to TRBJ1-1, with D possibly being TRBD1 (6 bases). Trimming left V 4 bases short and J 8 bases short, with 18 bases between. Per the germline V gene, CDR1 is SGHKS and CDR2 is YYEKEE (reference sequence). The CDR3 totals 14 residues. CDR3 nucleotide sequence: TGTGCCAGCAGCCTGGATTACAGGGCTGGGGAAGCTTTCTTT. It specifies CASSLDYRAGEAFF.

V usage is TRBV11-2 and J usage is TRBJ1-2; 7 bases are a match to TRBD1. Germline V CDR1 and CDR2: SGHAT, FQNNGV. This CDR3 spans 13 amino acids. V shed 5 bases, J shed 4 bases, and the junction held 4 bases outside the gene matches. In DNA, the CDR3 is TGTGCCAGCAGCCAACAGGGGAGCTATGGCTACACCTTC. It codes for CASSQQGSYGYTF.

The rearrangement joins TRBV27 to TRBJ1-1; 8 bases map to TRBD1. Germline CDR1 reads MNHEY; CDR2 reads SMNVEV (reference sequence). Losses at the gene ends were 0 bases for V and 3 bases for J; bases not matched to a gene: 3. The CDR3 has 15 amino acids. The chain's CDR3 is CASSLSTGVYTEAFF. The CDR3 DNA sequence: TGTGCCAGCAGTTTATCGACAGGGGTATACACTGAAGCTTTCTTT.

J is TRBJ2-7 and V is TRBV7-8; 8 bases map to TRBD1. V shed 5 bases, J shed 4 bases, and the junction held 10 bases outside the gene matches. CDR3 length: 15 amino acids. The V gene's germline CDR1 is SGHVS and CDR2 FQNEAQ. CDR3 loop: CASSRAGTGLYEQYF. The CDR3 coding sequence is TGTGCCAGCAGCCGAGCCGGGACAGGATTATACGAGCAGTACTTC.

The chain links TRBV18 to TRBJ2-5; tentative D call: TRBD1 (5 bases). The CDR3 runs 14 residues. V shed 2 bases and J shed 1 base, with 8 bases lying between them. Germline lookup yields CDR1 KGHSH and CDR2 LQKENI. The CDR3: CASSPDSAQETQYF. CDR3 in DNA: TGTGCCAGCTCACCAGACAGCGCCCAAGAGACCCAGTACTTC.

The V gene is TRBV4-2, the J gene TRBJ2-7; 10 nucleotides line up with TRBD2. CDR1 is LGHNA and CDR2 is YNFKEQ in the germline V gene. The V and J ends lost 0 bases and 4 bases, in that order; junction bases with no gene match: 9. CDR3 length: 17 residues. The CDR3 DNA reads as TGTGCCAGCAGCCAAGATAGCCAGCGGGGGGGCGTGTACGAGCAGTACTTC. This codes for CASSQDSQRGGVYEQYF.

This clone has more than one count but fewer than ten. V gene TRBV5-3 combines with J gene TRBJ2-7, with TRBD1 as a possible D gene (6 bases). TRBV5-3 is flagged as an ORF with uncertain function. V lost 4 bases and J lost 3, with 8 bases in between. The CDR3 contains 12 residues. The chain's CDR3 is CARSPRGYEQYF. CDR3 sequence (DNA): TGTGCCAGAAGCCCCAGGGGCTACGAGCAGTACTTC.

This clone was seen only a few times. The rearrangement uses TRBV5-1 and TRBJ1-1; the match to TRBD1 covers 7 bases. This CDR3 comprises 14 residues. The V gene's germline CDR1 is SGHRS and CDR2 YFSETQ. J gave up 4 bases and V 0 bases, and 3 bases lay outside the gene matches. The CDR3 sequence: CASSLDRGGTEAFF. For the CDR3, the DNA is TGCGCCAGCAGCTTGGACAGGGGAGGCACTGAAGCTTTCTTT.

V usage is TRBV29-1 and J usage is TRBJ2-7; D is uncertain. The CDR3 runs 12 residues. Germline-derived CDR1 and CDR2 are SQVTM and ANQGSEA. V was clipped by 3 bases and J by 2 bases, with 8 bases between them. The CDR3 nucleotides are TGCAGCGTTGAGTCGTCTGCCTACGAGCAGTACTTC. The encoded protein is CSVESSAYEQYF.

The chain's CDR3 is CASSPGLAARIDTQYF. The DNA of the CDR3 is TGTGCCAGCTCACCAGGACTAGCTGCACGCATAGATACGCAGTATTTT. The J gene is TRBJ2-3, the V gene TRBV18, with TRBD2 identical over 8 bases. The CDR3 runs to 16 residues. The germline CDR1 and CDR2 sequences are KGHSH and LQKENI. After removal of 2 bases from V and 5 bases from J, the junction contained 9 bases not matched to a gene.

CDR3 sequence: CAISESSGATSGNTIYF. CDR3 nucleotide sequence: TGTGCCATCAGTGAGTCGAGCGGGGCCACATCTGGAAACACCATATATTTT. This chain links TRBV10-3 with TRBJ1-3; D is possibly TRBD1 (5 bases). Germline V CDR1 and CDR2: ENHRY, SYGVKD. This CDR3 is 17 amino acids long. The V and J ends lost 0 bases and 1 base respectively, with 13 bases between them.

J is TRBJ2-1 and V is TRBV5-1; D is perhaps TRBD2 (5 bases). CDR3 length: 16 amino acids. From germline, CDR1 is SGHRS and CDR2 YFSETQ. The germline V and J ends were trimmed by 4 bases and 4 bases, with 18 bases remaining between them. DNA for the CDR3: TGCGCCAGCAGCGAGTGGAGCGGCGGACCTTACAATGAGCAGTTCTTC. Encoded protein: CASSEWSGGPYNEQFF.

This clone occurred once. The rearrangement uses TRBV3-1 (or the pseudogene TRBV3-2) and TRBJ2-1, with 11 bases identical to TRBD2. The CDR3 runs to 14 residues. Germline V lookup: CDR1 LGHDT, CDR2 YNNKEL (reference sequence). V trimming: 4 bases; J trimming: 6 bases; junction bases outside the gene matches: 2. The CDR3 is CASSLGTSGNEQFF. CDR3 sequence (DNA): TGTGCCAGCAGCCTTGGGACTAGCGGCAATGAGCAGTTCTTC.

The chain combines TRBV5-6 with TRBJ2-3; 7 bases fit TRBD2. J gave up 3 bases and V 3 bases, and 4 bases lay outside the gene matches. The CDR3 loop spans 14 amino acids. CDR1 and CDR2 from the germline V gene are SGHDT and YYEEEE. The CDR3 nucleotides read TGTGCCAGCAGCTGGGGGAGGGTAACAGATACGCAGTATTTT. This codes for CASSWGRVTDTQYF.

The chain recombines TRBV27 with TRBJ1-4; 9 nucleotides agree with TRBD1. V was pared by 4 bases and J by 0 bases, with 15 bases of the junction left unmatched. This CDR3 comprises 20 residues. Germline V gene sequence: CDR1 MNHEY, CDR2 SMNVEV (reference sequence). CDR3 region: CASSYPRPGQGPATNEKLFF. DNA of the CDR3: TGTGCCAGCAGTTACCCGCGTCCGGGACAGGGTCCTGCAACTAATGAAAAACTGTTTTTT.